This entry describes one T cell receptor beta chain. Template: tumor biopsy or peripheral blood genomic DNA, about 600-6,004 ng per sample. CDR1 and CDR2 (germline): MNHEY, SVGAGI. This CDR3 contains 14 residues. Trimming removed 6 bases from V and 4 bases from J; junction bases left unmatched: 7. These data are taken from a study of T cells in tumors after PD-1 blockade. The assay was immunoSEQ multiplex PCR, and TCRdb's table has in-frame clones only and misses some. The repertoire includes about 63,000 clones, less than 85% of them detected once, and 4.7% sits in the top ten. This rearrangement joins TRBV6-5 to TRBJ2-3; 7 nucleotides match TRBD1. The sample here was PBMCs, taken after anti-PD-1 treatment. This clonotype was sampled from a human donor with basal cell carcinoma. The CDR3: CASSRDRTSDTQYF. In DNA, the CDR3 is TGTGCCAGCAGCCGGGACAGAACTTCAGATACGCAGTATTTT.